These 20 T cell receptor beta chains came from one sample sequenced in a study of Ad26.COV2.S vaccination and SARS-CoV-2 variants (dated by TCRdb to the early 2020s). Receptor amplification or capture employed the immunoSEQ multiplex PCR assay. TCRdb re-hosts the immuneACCESS table, in-frame sequences only. Its copies lack some clones; in the studies checked, an unresolved V gene accounts for under half of them, and the cause for the rest is not known. Across this sample there are more than 300,000 clones, with around 89% seen only once. Approximately 5% of the sample is in the top ten clones. In light of the paper, this sample's treatment or condition label describes: about 20 received Ad26.COV2.S at low or high dose, single or two shots; five or six received placebo; per-sample allocation not given. For vaccine and placebo recipients, repertoires were sequenced using samples collected on day 63 after the first injection.

Sequenced here: peripheral blood, sampled in a trial of Ad26.COV2.S vaccine versus placebo. Source of these receptors: a person aged 18 to 59 who received the Ad26.COV2.S COVID-19 vaccine or a placebo.

The chain employs TRBV6-1 and TRBJ2-5; no firm D call. The ends were cut back, 2 bases at V and 2 bases at J, with 15 bases in the middle. CDR3 size: 16 residues. Germline values: CDR1 MNHNS, CDR2 SASEGT. The CDR3 protein is CASSEFGQNWQETQYF. CDR3 nucleotides: TGTGCCAGCAGTGAATTTGGCCAAAACTGGCAAGAGACCCAGTACTTC.

The V gene is TRBV2, the J gene TRBJ2-5; D might be TRBD2 (5 bases). The CDR3 is made up of 13 amino acids. Trimming left V 6 bases short and J 5 bases short, with 13 bases between. Germline CDR1 is SNHLY and CDR2 is FYNNEI. The CDR3 loop reads CASREEVGETQYF. In DNA, the CDR3 is TGTGCCAGCAGGGAGGAAGTAGGGGAGACCCAGTACTTC.

The chain has TRBV3-1 (or the pseudogene TRBV3-2) and TRBJ1-2; weak D call: TRBD1 (6 bases). The CDR3 has 14 residues. V lost 1 base to trimming and J lost 4 bases, with 10 bases between them. The germline gives CDR1 LGHDT, CDR2 YNNKEL (reference sequence). The CDR3, as DNA: TGTGCCAGCAGCCAAGCAGCAGGGGTCTATGGCTACACCTTC. Translated: CASSQAAGVYGYTF.

CDR3 in amino acids: CASSQEYGGGGDTQYF. CDR3 nucleotide sequence: TGTGCCAGCAGCCAGGAATACGGGGGGGGCGGAGATACGCAGTATTTT. This sequence joins TRBV3-1 (or the pseudogene TRBV3-2) and TRBJ2-3; the match to TRBD2 covers 8 bases. With V trimmed by 3 bases and J by 5 bases, 10 bases remained unmatched. The CDR3 is 16 amino acids. CDR1 and CDR2 (germline): LGHDT, YNNKEL (reference sequence).

This rearrangement joins TRBV5-8 to TRBJ1-5; a weak D match, TRBD1 (5 bases). Germline values: CDR1 SGHTS, CDR2 YDEGEE. This CDR3 region has 17 residues. V was trimmed by 6 bases and J by 7 bases, leaving 26 bases between them. The CDR3 spells CASTLFLLGFGGQPQHF. Here the CDR3 DNA reads TGTGCCAGCACCCTATTCTTATTGGGGTTTGGGGGACAGCCCCAGCATTTT.

This chain connects TRBV2 to TRBJ1-1; perhaps TRBD1 as D (5 bases). The CDR3 covers 15 residues. The germline V gene has CDR1 SNHLY and CDR2 FYNNEI. Trimming took off 4 bases at V and 5 bases at J, with 17 bases between the two ends. CDR3 DNA sequence: TGTGCCAGCAGTGTAGTTGAAACAGGAAAGACTGAAGCTTTCTTT. Its protein product is CASSVVETGKTEAFF.

The rearrangement joins TRBV5-1 to TRBJ2-7; 14 bases are shared with TRBD2. The CDR3 loop spans 19 amino acids. The germline V gene encodes CDR1 SGHRS and CDR2 YFSETQ. The ends lost 3 bases at V and 3 bases at J; junction bases unmatched: 14. This chain's CDR3 is CASSSEGQKGTSGSYEQYF. In nucleotides, the CDR3 is TGCGCCAGCAGCTCCGAGGGACAGAAAGGGACTAGCGGGAGCTACGAGCAGTACTTC.

The chain joins TRBV28 to TRBJ2-7; TRBD2 might be the D (5 bases). This CDR3 spans 15 amino acids. The V gene lost 6 bases and the J gene lost 5 bases, with 20 bases spanning the gap. Germline loops: CDR1 MDHEN, CDR2 SYDVKM. The CDR3 spells CASRVSGPGTHEQYF. As DNA, the CDR3 is TGTGCCAGCAGGGTGAGCGGTCCGGGCACGCACGAGCAGTACTTC.

The V call is TRBV29-1, the J call TRBJ2-2, with a tentative D call TRBD1 (5 bases). Germline CDR1 reads SQVTM; CDR2 reads ANQGSEA. CDR3 length equals 11 residues. The CDR3: CSGQNTGELFF. The CDR3 DNA follows: TGCAGTGGACAGAACACCGGGGAGCTGTTTTTT.

On this clone itself: Other DNA sequences from this sample encode an identical CDR3 as well. This sequence joins TRBV5-1 and TRBJ2-7; 10 bases align to TRBD2. From germline, CDR1 is SGHRS and CDR2 YFSETQ. The CDR3 has 14 amino acids. The trim removed 0 bases at V and 3 bases at J, leaving 0 bases unmatched. DNA for the CDR3: TGCGCCAGCAGCTTGGGGACTAGCGGCTACGAGCAGTACTTC. This encodes CASSLGTSGYEQYF. Drawing the rest from reference TRBV5-1 and TRBJ2-7, the complete variable domain is KAGVTQTPRYLIKTRGQQVTLSCSPISGHRSVSWYQQTPGQGLQFLFEYFSETQRNKGNFPGRFSGRQFSNSRSEMNVSTLELGDSALYLCASSLGTSGYEQYFGPGTRLTVT.

The chain combines TRBV18 with TRBJ1-1; TRBD1 is a possible D gene (6 bases). Germline V gene sequence: CDR1 KGHSH, CDR2 LQKENI. V dropped 0 bases and J dropped 3 bases, with 8 bases sitting between them. This CDR3 contains 14 residues. For the CDR3, the DNA is TGTGCCAGCTCACCACCAAACAGGGACACTGAAGCTTTCTTT. Translated: CASSPPNRDTEAFF.

The V gene is TRBV3-1 (or the pseudogene TRBV3-2), the J gene TRBJ2-7, with TRBD2 matching over 9 bases. The V segment lost 6 bases and the J segment 4 bases; nucleotides outside the gene matches: 4. This CDR3 region has 13 residues. Germline assignment: CDR1 LGHDT and CDR2 YNNKEL (reference sequence). The CDR3 nucleotides are TGTGCCAGCAGTCGACTAGCGGATTACGAGCAGTACTTC. As protein: CASSRLADYEQYF.

CDR3 bases: TGTGCCAGTAGTATAGACGAGGGGGCAGGGAATGAGCAGTTCTTC. It codes for CASSIDEGAGNEQFF. The chain has TRBV19 and TRBJ2-1; 7 bases align to TRBD1. V shed 0 bases, J shed 7 bases, and the junction held 6 bases outside the gene matches. In germline, CDR1 is LNHDA, CDR2 SQIVND (reference sequence). There are 15 residues in the CDR3.

CDR3 in amino acids: CASSLYRLNTEAFF. The CDR3 DNA reads TGTGCCAGCAGTTTATACAGGCTGAACACTGAAGCTTTCTTT. V usage is TRBV27 and J usage is TRBJ1-1; D is possibly TRBD1 (5 bases). This CDR3 comprises 14 residues. Germline assignment: CDR1 MNHEY and CDR2 SMNVEV (reference sequence). Trimming shortened V by 1 base and J by 0 bases, and 6 bases separated the two germline ends.

The chain carries TRBV28 and TRBJ1-1; D remains ambiguous. This CDR3 contains 12 residues. CDR1 and CDR2 from the germline V gene are MDHEN and SYDVKM. V was clipped by 5 bases and J by 7 bases, with 11 bases between them. The CDR3 DNA follows: TGTGCCAGCAGTACCCGGACGAGTGAAGCTTTCTTT. Translation: CASSTRTSEAFF.

The chain combines TRBV19 with TRBJ1-1; D call uncertain. Looked up from germline, CDR1 is LNHDA and CDR2 is SQIVND (reference sequence). The CDR3 sequence is 14 residues long. V was cut by 7 bases and J by 2 bases, with 14 bases left in between. This chain's CDR3 is CASTVSPVNTEAFF. CDR3 coding DNA: TGTGCCAGTACCGTATCCCCGGTTAACACTGAAGCTTTCTTT.

DNA for the CDR3: TGTGCCAGCAGCTTAGCACAGCAAGAGACCCAGTACTTC. Encoded protein: CASSLAQQETQYF. The chain links TRBV7-8 to TRBJ2-5, with D unresolved. Trimming left V 0 bases short and J 2 bases short, with 4 bases between. The CDR3 is 13 amino acids. From germline, CDR1 is SGHVS and CDR2 FQNEAQ.

The chain joins TRBV7-7 to TRBJ2-1, with D possibly being TRBD1 (5 bases). The CDR3 sequence is 15 residues long. Looked up from germline, CDR1 is SSHAT and CDR2 is FNYEAQ (reference sequence). V was cut by 5 bases and J by 0 bases, with 11 bases left in between. The CDR3 spells CASSAQETSYNEQFF. The CDR3 DNA sequence: TGTGCCAGCAGCGCACAGGAAACCTCCTACAATGAGCAGTTCTTC.

The rearrangement links TRBV30 to TRBJ2-2; unclear D gene. The CDR3 runs to 14 residues. The germline V gene has CDR1 GTSNPN and CDR2 SVGIG (reference sequence). Trimming took 3 bases from V and 0 from J, leaving 8 bases between them. The CDR3 loop reads CAWSGQPNTGELFF. CDR3 coding DNA: TGTGCCTGGAGCGGGCAGCCGAACACCGGGGAGCTGTTTTTT. Using reference TRBV30 and TRBJ2-2 for the parts outside the CDR3, the full variable domain is SQTIHQWPATLVQPVGSPLSLECTVEGTSNPNLYWYRQAAGRGLQLLFYSVGIGQISSEVPQNLSASRPQDRQFILSSKKLLLSDSGFYLCAWSGQPNTGELFFGEGSRLTVL.

The gene calls are TRBV10-3 and TRBJ2-7; no clear D. Germline V gene lookup returns CDR1 ENHRY and CDR2 SYGVKD. Trimming took 0 bases from V and 3 from J, leaving 12 bases between them. The CDR3 totals 15 residues. The chain's CDR3 is CAISESEFGVYEQYF. CDR3 nucleotides: TGTGCCATCAGTGAGTCAGAGTTCGGAGTCTACGAGCAGTACTTC.